This T cell receptor (beta chain) was recovered during a study of vaccination effects on CD4 cells after COVID-19. Trimming pared 6 bases from V and 0 bases from J, leaving 17 bases between. The CDR3 is made up of 16 amino acids. CDR1 and CDR2 (germline): LGHNT, FRNRAP. Note on this clone: What it binds is not known.

Sequencing was performed with immunoSEQ multiplex PCR; in TCRdb, only in-frame clones are kept and a portion is missing. The table lists 27,000 or so clones, around 82% of them singletons. Within the ViraFEST assay, antigen-specific CD4+ T cells underwent expansion with viral peptide pools prior to sequencing. After around 10 days in culture, the CD4+ T cells were isolated. Of the BNT162b2 and mRNA-1273 vaccines, participants received two doses of one or the other. The sequence was obtained from a human donor who received a COVID-19 vaccine. Some clones in this sample may be carry-over from other donors' samples. The material sequenced was CD4+ T cells from PBMCs cultured with HCoV-NL63 spike peptides, taken after COVID-19 vaccination. V usage is TRBV12-5 and J usage is TRBJ1-2; D gene uncertain. The CDR3 reads CASGIAGAVTNYGYTF. The CDR3 nucleotides are TGTGCTAGTGGAATTGCGGGTGCGGTGACTAACTATGGCTACACCTTC.